Below, 19 T cell receptor beta chains from the same sample are listed, as sequenced in a study of blood T cell repertoires in COVID-19. Clones were read by immunoSEQ multiplex PCR, and TCRdb kept only the in-frame ones, dropping some. This table has under 300,000 clones, approximately 89% appearing once. What was sequenced was PBMCs or T cells enriched from blood (not recorded which). These receptors all stem from a woman aged 40 to 49 who had been exposed to COVID-19.

The chain joins TRBV21-1 to TRBJ1-1. TRBV21-1 is classified as a pseudogene. The CDR3 has 15 amino acids. In DNA, the CDR3 is TGTGCCACCCCTTGGAGGAGGCGCGGGAACACTGAAGCTTTCTTT. It is translated as CATPWRRRGNTEAFF.

V and J are TRBV5-3 and TRBJ1-1; D gene unclear. TRBV5-3 is flagged as an ORF with uncertain function. Between the trimmed V and J ends, which lost 4 bases and 1 base, there was a span of 17 bases. CDR3 length equals 16 residues. The CDR3: CARSHTWAYPNTEAFF. CDR3 DNA: TGTGCCAGAAGCCATACCTGGGCATACCCGAACACTGAAGCTTTCTTT.

This clone was found once. The chain joins TRBV19 to TRBJ2-7; unclear D gene. Germline loops: CDR1 LNHDA, CDR2 SQIVND (reference sequence). This CDR3 is built from 12 residues. With 5 bases removed from V and 2 bases from J, the gap between germline ends came to 7 bases. The CDR3 spells CASSSGAYEQYF. The CDR3 DNA sequence: TGTGCCAGTAGTTCCGGAGCCTACGAGCAGTACTTC.

About this clone: At one boundary the junction diverges from the germline segment, which might be a read error. The chain carries TRBV5-1 and TRBJ2-1; 8 bases are a match to TRBD2. Germline values: CDR1 SGHRS, CDR2 YFSETQ. The CDR3 is 16 residues long. Written as DNA, the CDR3 is TGTGCCAGCAGCTTGGTTACGACTAGCGAGACCAATGAGCAGTTCTTC. Residues: CASSLVTTSETNEQFF.

This chain links TRBV3-1 (or the pseudogene TRBV3-2) with TRBJ2-7; tentatively, D is TRBD1 (5 bases). There are 14 residues in the CDR3. Trimming cost V 3 bases and J 6 bases, with 15 bases left between them. Germline CDR1 reads LGHDT; CDR2 reads YNNKEL (reference sequence). The CDR3 DNA is TGTGCCAGCAGCCAGGCTAAAGTGGGGCGCGAGCAGTACTTC. This translates into CASSQAKVGREQYF.

This clone turned up a few times. This chain uses TRBV5-1 with TRBJ2-7; 11 bases are a match to TRBD2. In germline, CDR1 is SGHRS, CDR2 YFSETQ. CDR3 size: 16 residues. The CDR3 protein is CASSWPTSGSIYEQYV. The CDR3 coding sequence is TGTGCCAGCAGCTGGCCTACTAGCGGGAGTATCTACGAGCAGTACGTC.

This chain uses TRBV5-6 with TRBJ2-7; a weak D match, TRBD2 (5 bases). Trimming removed 0 bases from V and 3 bases from J, with 7 bases in between. CDR3 length: 13 residues. Germline V gene lookup returns CDR1 SGHDT and CDR2 YYEEEE. The chain's CDR3 is CASSLVGDYEQYV. DNA of the CDR3: TGTGCCAGCAGCTTGGTCGGGGACTACGAGCAGTACGTC.

V is TRBV30 and J is TRBJ1-6, with 8 bases identical to TRBD1. Germline CDR1 is GTSNPN and CDR2 is SVGIG (reference sequence). J lost 7 bases, V lost 2 bases, and 7 bases had no gene match. The CDR3 has 15 amino acids. The CDR3 spells CAWSPSTGENSPLHF. CDR3 coding DNA: TGTGCCTGGAGTCCCTCGACAGGGGAGAATTCACCCCTCCACTTT.

The chain combines TRBV4-2 with TRBJ2-2, with 7 positions matching TRBD2. CDR3 length: 20 residues. Losses at the gene ends were 4 bases for V and 6 bases for J; bases not matched to a gene: 23. Germline V gives CDR1 LGHNA, CDR2 YNFKEQ. The CDR3 loop reads CASSRSHQTPTSQNSGELFF. The CDR3 DNA reads TGTGCCAGCAGCCGAAGCCATCAAACCCCGACTAGCCAAAACTCCGGGGAGCTGTTTTTT.

This chain uses TRBV11-3 with TRBJ2-7, with a tentative D call TRBD2 (5 bases). Germline V CDR1 and CDR2: SGHNT, YENEEA. The V end lost 5 bases, the J end lost 7 bases, and 15 bases lay between the germline ends. The CDR3 totals 13 residues. CDR3 nucleotides: TGTGCCAGCAGCCCCGGGATAGGTCCTGAGCAGTACTTC. As protein: CASSPGIGPEQYF.

This clone was seen ten or more times. V gene TRBV5-4 combines with J gene TRBJ2-5, with 10 bases aligning to TRBD1. Germline-derived CDR1 and CDR2 are SGHNT and YYREEE (reference sequence). V lost 4 bases to trimming and J lost 5 bases; unmatched junction nucleotides: 14. The CDR3 spans 17 residues. CDR3 residues: CASSGLGQGIDLETQYF. The CDR3 DNA reads TGTGCCAGCAGCGGCCTGGGACAGGGGATTGATCTTGAGACCCAGTACTTC.

The chain recombines TRBV6-5 with TRBJ2-7; 7 nucleotides align to TRBD1. Germline values: CDR1 MNHEY, CDR2 SVGAGI. The CDR3 extends over 14 amino acids. V trimming: 7 bases; J trimming: 5 bases; junction bases outside the gene matches: 11. CDR3 sequence (DNA): TGTGCCAGCAATCCTCTCAGGGGGTCCCACGAGCAGTACTTC. Translating it yields CASNPLRGSHEQYF.

This clone was counted a few times. This chain connects TRBV2 to TRBJ2-3; D is unresolved. V lost 7 bases to trimming and J lost 2 bases, with 7 bases between them. The CDR3 length is 12 residues. Per germline, CDR1 SNHLY and CDR2 FYNNEI. The CDR3 region has the DNA TGTGCCAGCAAGGAGTCCACAGATACGCAGTATTTT. Translated, it gives CASKESTDTQYF.

This chain connects TRBV7-9 to TRBJ2-3, with 7 nucleotides matching TRBD2. The CDR3 runs 16 residues. CDR1 is SEHNR and CDR2 is FQNEAQ in the germline V gene (reference sequence). V lost 2 bases and J lost 0; bases outside the gene matches: 5. The CDR3 region has the DNA TGTGCCAGCAGCTTACAAAATAGCGGGAGCACAGATACGCAGTATTTT. Protein sequence: CASSLQNSGSTDTQYF.

The DNA for the CDR3 is TGTGCCAGCAGAGAGACAGGGGGATTTTCACCCCTCCACTTT. This translates into CASRETGGFSPLHF. J is TRBJ1-6 and V is TRBV28; TRBD1 matches at 9 bases. CDR1 is MDHEN, CDR2 SYDVKM, per germline. J lost 9 bases, V lost 6 bases, and 6 bases had no gene match. The CDR3 is 14 amino acids.

The chain carries TRBV7-2 and TRBJ1-2; D is unresolved. Trimming pared 0 bases from V and 6 bases from J, leaving 11 bases between. The CDR3 is made up of 14 amino acids. CDR1 and CDR2 from the germline V gene are SGHTA and FQGNSA. The CDR3 loop reads CASSLAPSSDGYTF. DNA of the CDR3: TGTGCCAGCAGCTTAGCGCCCAGTTCTGATGGCTACACCTTC.

The chain recombines TRBV28 with TRBJ1-6, with a possible D match to TRBD1 (5 bases). Per germline, CDR1 MDHEN and CDR2 SYDVKM. The germline V and J ends were trimmed by 3 bases and 7 bases, with 13 bases remaining between them. The CDR3 length is 15 residues. Here the CDR3 reads CASSFQGLPNSPLHF. The CDR3 DNA is TGTGCCAGCAGTTTTCAGGGCCTCCCAAATTCACCCCTCCACTTT.

V is TRBV12-3 or TRBV12-4 and J is TRBJ2-3; 7 bases fit TRBD2. This CDR3 has 13 residues. V lost 0 bases, J lost 6 bases, and 0 bases stayed unmatched. The CDR3 DNA sequence: TGTGCCAGCAGTTTAGCGGGGGGGGATACGCAGTATTTT. Protein: CASSLAGGDTQYF.

This clone was observed once. The rearrangement joins TRBV7-3 to TRBJ2-3; 10 positions agree with TRBD2. The CDR3 runs 15 residues. The junction had 6 bases not matched to a gene; V was cut back by 4 bases and J by 5 bases. Germline assignment: CDR1 SGHTA and CDR2 FQGTGA. The CDR3 bases are TGTGCCAGCAGCTCTTTAGCGGGGGGATTAGATACGCAGTATTTT. Translated, it gives CASSSLAGGLDTQYF.